These 12 T cell receptor beta chains were sequenced from one sample in a study of blood T cells in healthy people across ages. A J-beta primer mix and a sample-barcoded 5' primer were used in a second PCR of roughly 6 to 12 cycles. From the 5' RACE reads, TCRdb called clonotypes with MiXCR, one entry per CDR3 protein. The table shows about 1.4 million distinct CDR3 sequences, with approximately 59% occurring only once. What was sequenced was blood. The receptors were sampled from a man aged 18 to 29 in good health.

This clonotype has only a few counts. The chain links TRBV20-1 to TRBJ2-5; 8 bases agree with TRBD2. The germline V gene has CDR1 DFQATT and CDR2 SNEGSKA (reference sequence). This CDR3 contains 16 residues. The V and J ends lost 0 bases and 2 bases, in that order; junction bases with no gene match: 8. CDR3 protein: CSARDLASGLQETQYF. DNA of the CDR3: TGCAGTGCTAGAGATCTCGCTAGCGGGTTACAAGAGACCCAGTACTTC.

The rearrangement joins TRBV4-2 to TRBJ2-5; a possible D gene is TRBD2 (5 bases). The CDR3 runs to 15 residues. CDR1 LGHNA and CDR2 YNFKEQ come from the germline V gene. V was clipped by 1 base and J by 2 bases, with 11 bases between them. DNA for the CDR3: TGTGCCAGCAGCCAAGCGACGGGGAGTCAAGAGACCCAGTACTTC. Protein: CASSQATGSQETQYF.

The rearrangement uses TRBV29-1 and TRBJ2-5; the match to TRBD1 covers 8 bases. The DNA matches TRBJ2-7 better at its end, which makes the J call doubtful. CDR1 and CDR2 from the germline V gene are SQVTM and ANQGSEA. The CDR3 contains 13 residues. CDR3 sequence reads: CSGRPGGFYEQYF. CDR3 in DNA: TGCAGCGGGCGGCCAGGGGGCTTTTACGAGCAGTACTTC.

The chain carries TRBV10-3 and TRBJ2-1, with 10 bases fitting TRBD1. The junction had 7 bases not matched to a gene; V was cut back by 6 bases and J by 8 bases. This CDR3 contains 14 residues. Germline values: CDR1 ENHRY, CDR2 SYGVKD. CDR3 region: CAIRTGGVRDEQFF. The CDR3 DNA reads TGTGCCATCAGGACAGGGGGCGTCAGGGATGAGCAGTTCTTC.

V gene TRBV6-6 combines with J gene TRBJ2-3; 10 bases are shared with TRBD2. Germline V gives CDR1 MNHNY, CDR2 SVGAGI (reference sequence). This CDR3 contains 15 residues. After removal of 7 bases from V and 2 bases from J, the junction contained 6 bases not matched to a gene. CDR3 sequence: CASKRTSGDTDTQYF. CDR3 sequence (DNA): TGTGCCAGCAAGAGAACTAGCGGGGACACAGATACGCAGTATTTT.

The CDR3 region has the DNA TGTGCCAGCAGCTTTGGGCAGGGGGACGAGCAGTACTTC. Encoded protein: CASSFGQGDEQYF. V gene TRBV13 combines with J gene TRBJ2-7; 7 positions match TRBD1. In germline, CDR1 is PRHDT, CDR2 FYEKMQ (reference sequence). The CDR3 covers 13 residues. J gave up 5 bases and V 3 bases, and 4 bases lay outside the gene matches.

A few counts support this clonotype. The junction shows a germline mismatch at one end, possibly a read error. This sequence joins TRBV29-1 and TRBJ1-2, with a tentative D call TRBD1 (5 bases). CDR3 length: 12 residues. Germline V lookup: CDR1 SQVTM, CDR2 ANQGSEA. The CDR3 protein is CSVEDSIDGYTF. CDR3 DNA: TGCAGCGTGGAAGACAGTATTGATGGCTACACCTTC.

V is TRBV2 and J is TRBJ1-1, with 9 bases fitting TRBD1. The germline CDR1 and CDR2 sequences are SNHLY and FYNNEI. V was clipped by 6 bases and J by 3 bases; unmatched bases: 11. This CDR3 contains 16 residues. The CDR3 sequence is CASRDRGTSEHTEAFF. In DNA form, the CDR3 reads TGTGCCAGCAGGGACAGGGGAACTTCGGAACACACTGAAGCTTTCTTT.

The chain couples TRBV4-1 to TRBJ1-1; 9 bases map to TRBD1. The CDR3 has 14 amino acids. Germline assignment: CDR1 MGHRA and CDR2 YSYEKL. The V gene end was trimmed by 8 bases and the J gene end by 0 bases; junction bases not matched to a gene: 4. CDR3 in amino acids: CASGWDRVNTEAFF. The CDR3 DNA is TGCGCCAGCGGATGGGACAGGGTGAACACTGAAGCTTTCTTT.

The rearrangement joins TRBV2 to TRBJ1-6; TRBD1 is a possible D gene (5 bases). This CDR3 region has 15 residues. Germline values: CDR1 SNHLY, CDR2 FYNNEI. Trimming removed 7 bases at V and 5 bases at J, with 15 bases between. CDR3 protein: CASNRDGRNNSPLHF. The CDR3 DNA is TGTGCCAGCAACCGGGACGGACGTAATAATTCACCCCTCCACTTT.

This clonotype was picked up a small number of times. The rearrangement links TRBV20-1 to TRBJ2-7; 8 bases agree with TRBD2. The germline V gene has CDR1 DFQATT and CDR2 SNEGSKA (reference sequence). With V trimmed by 3 bases and J by 3 bases, 10 bases remained unmatched. CDR3 length equals 15 residues. CDR3 sequence (DNA): TGCAGTGCTAGTCCACCGACTAGCGCCTTCTACGAGCAGTACTTC. Encoded protein: CSASPPTSAFYEQYF.

V gene TRBV6-6 combines with J gene TRBJ1-5; no firm D call. Germline V gene data show CDR1 as MNHNY and CDR2 as SVGAGI (reference sequence). This CDR3 has 13 amino acids. With 2 bases removed from V and 5 bases from J, the gap between germline ends came to 7 bases. CDR3 protein: CASSYGRDQPQHF. The DNA for the CDR3 is TGTGCCAGCAGTTACGGGCGGGATCAGCCCCAGCATTTT.